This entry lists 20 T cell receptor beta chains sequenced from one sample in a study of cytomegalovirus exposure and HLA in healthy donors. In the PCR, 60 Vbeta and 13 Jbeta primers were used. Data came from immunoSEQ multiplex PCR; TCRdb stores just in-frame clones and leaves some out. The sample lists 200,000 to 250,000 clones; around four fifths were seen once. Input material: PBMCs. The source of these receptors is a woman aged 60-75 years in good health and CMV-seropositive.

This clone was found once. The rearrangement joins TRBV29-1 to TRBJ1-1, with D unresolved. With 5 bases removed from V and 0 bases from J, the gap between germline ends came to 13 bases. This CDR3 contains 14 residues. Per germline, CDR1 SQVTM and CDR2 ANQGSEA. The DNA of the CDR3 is TGCAGCGTTACCTTCAACAGCTTGAACACTGAAGCTTTCTTT. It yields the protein CSVTFNSLNTEAFF.

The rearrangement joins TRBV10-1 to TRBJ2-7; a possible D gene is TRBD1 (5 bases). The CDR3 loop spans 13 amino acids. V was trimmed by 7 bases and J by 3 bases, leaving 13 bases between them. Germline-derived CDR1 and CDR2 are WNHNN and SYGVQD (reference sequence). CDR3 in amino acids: CASIFRVCYEQYF. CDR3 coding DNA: TGCGCCAGCATTTTCAGGGTGTGCTACGAGCAGTACTTC.

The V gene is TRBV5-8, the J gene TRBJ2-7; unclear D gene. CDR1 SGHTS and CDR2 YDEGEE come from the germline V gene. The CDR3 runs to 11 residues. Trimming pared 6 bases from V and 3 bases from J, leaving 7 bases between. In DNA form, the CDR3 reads TGTGCCAGCACAGAACGCTACGAGCAGTACTTC. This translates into CASTERYEQYF.

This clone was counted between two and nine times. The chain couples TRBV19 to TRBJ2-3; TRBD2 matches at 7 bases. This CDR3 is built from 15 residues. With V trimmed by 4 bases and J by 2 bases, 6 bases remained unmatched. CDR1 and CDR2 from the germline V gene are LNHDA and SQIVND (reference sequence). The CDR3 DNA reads TGTGCCAGTAGTAGGTGGGCGGGGGACACAGATACGCAGTATTTT. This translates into CASSRWAGDTDTQYF. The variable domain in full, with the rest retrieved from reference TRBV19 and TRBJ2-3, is DGGITQSPKYLFRKEGQNVTLSCEQNLNHDAMYWYRQDPGQGLRLIYYSQIVNDFQKGDIAEGYSVSREKKESFPLTVTSAQKNPTAFYLCASSRWAGDTDTQYFGPGTRLTVL.

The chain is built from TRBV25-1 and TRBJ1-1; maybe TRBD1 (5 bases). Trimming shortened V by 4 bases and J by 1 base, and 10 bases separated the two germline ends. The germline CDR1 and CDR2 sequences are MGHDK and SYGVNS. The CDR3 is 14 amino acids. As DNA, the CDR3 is TGTGCCAGCAGTGCTATGACAGAGAACACTGAAGCTTTCTTT. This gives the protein CASSAMTENTEAFF.

CDR3 sequence (DNA): TGTGCCAGCAGGGACAACAGGGGTGGAGCTAACTATGGCTACACCTTC. Protein product: CASRDNRGGANYGYTF. The chain couples TRBV28 to TRBJ1-2; 7 bases align to TRBD1. This CDR3 contains 16 residues. The V and J ends lost 6 bases and 0 bases, in that order; junction bases with no gene match: 10. Germline V gives CDR1 MDHEN, CDR2 SYDVKM.

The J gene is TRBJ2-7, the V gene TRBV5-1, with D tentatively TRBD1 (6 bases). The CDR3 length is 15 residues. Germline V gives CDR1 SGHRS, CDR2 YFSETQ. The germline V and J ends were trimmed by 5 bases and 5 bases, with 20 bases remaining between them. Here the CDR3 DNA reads TGCGCCAGCAGGAGATTACAGGGTACTGGGGACGAGCAGTACTTC. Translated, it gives CASRRLQGTGDEQYF. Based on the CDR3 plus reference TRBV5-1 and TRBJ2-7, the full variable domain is KAGVTQTPRYLIKTRGQQVTLSCSPISGHRSVSWYQQTPGQGLQFLFEYFSETQRNKGNFPGRFSGRQFSNSRSEMNVSTLELGDSALYLCASRRLQGTGDEQYFGPGTRLTVT.

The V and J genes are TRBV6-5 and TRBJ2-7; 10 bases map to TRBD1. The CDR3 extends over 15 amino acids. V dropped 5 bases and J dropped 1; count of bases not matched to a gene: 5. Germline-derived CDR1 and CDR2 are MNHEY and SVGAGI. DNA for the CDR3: TGTGCCAGCAGTGCATGGACAGGGGGGTCCTACGAGCAGTACTTC. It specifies CASSAWTGGSYEQYF.

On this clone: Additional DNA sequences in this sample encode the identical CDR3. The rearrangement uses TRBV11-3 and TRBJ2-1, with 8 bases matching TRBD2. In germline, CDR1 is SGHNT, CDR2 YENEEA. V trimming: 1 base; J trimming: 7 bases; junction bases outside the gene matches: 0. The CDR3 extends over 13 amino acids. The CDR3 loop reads CASSLAGGNEQFF. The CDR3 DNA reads TGTGCCAGCAGCTTAGCGGGGGGGAATGAGCAGTTCTTC.

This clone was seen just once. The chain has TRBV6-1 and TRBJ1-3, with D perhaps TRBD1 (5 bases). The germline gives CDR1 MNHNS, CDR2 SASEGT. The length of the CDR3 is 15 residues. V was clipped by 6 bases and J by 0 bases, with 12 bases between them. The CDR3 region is CASRPGSLSGNTIYF. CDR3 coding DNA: TGTGCCAGCAGACCAGGGTCACTCTCTGGAAACACCATATATTTT.

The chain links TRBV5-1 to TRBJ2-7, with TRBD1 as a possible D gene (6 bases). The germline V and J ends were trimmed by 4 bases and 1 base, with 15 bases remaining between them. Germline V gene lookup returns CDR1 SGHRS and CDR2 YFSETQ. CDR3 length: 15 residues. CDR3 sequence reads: CASSEDSFPSYEQYF. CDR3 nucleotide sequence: TGCGCCAGCAGCGAGGACAGTTTCCCTTCCTACGAGCAGTACTTC. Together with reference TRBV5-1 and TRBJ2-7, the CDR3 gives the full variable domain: KAGVTQTPRYLIKTRGQQVTLSCSPISGHRSVSWYQQTPGQGLQFLFEYFSETQRNKGNFPGRFSGRQFSNSRSEMNVSTLELGDSALYLCASSEDSFPSYEQYFGPGTRLTVT.

The CDR3 region is CASSERGRYGYTF. As DNA, the CDR3 is TGTGCCAGCAGTGAACGGGGGAGGTATGGCTACACCTTC. The V and J genes are TRBV6-1 and TRBJ1-2, with D possibly being TRBD1 (5 bases). Per the germline V gene, CDR1 is MNHNS and CDR2 is SASEGT. This CDR3 is built from 13 residues. V was clipped by 2 bases and J by 5 bases, with 9 bases between them.

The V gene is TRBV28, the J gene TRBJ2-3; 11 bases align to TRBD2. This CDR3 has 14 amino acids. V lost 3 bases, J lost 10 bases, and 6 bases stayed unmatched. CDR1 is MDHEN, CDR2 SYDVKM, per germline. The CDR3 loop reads CASSFVAGGQAQYF. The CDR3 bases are TGTGCCAGCAGTTTCGTAGCGGGGGGGCAGGCGCAGTATTTT.

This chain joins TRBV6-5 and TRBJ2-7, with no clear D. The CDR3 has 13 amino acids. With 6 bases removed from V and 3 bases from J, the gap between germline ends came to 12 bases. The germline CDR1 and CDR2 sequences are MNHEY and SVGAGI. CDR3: CASRETGDYEQYF. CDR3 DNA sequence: TGTGCCAGCAGGGAGACTGGAGACTACGAGCAGTACTTC.

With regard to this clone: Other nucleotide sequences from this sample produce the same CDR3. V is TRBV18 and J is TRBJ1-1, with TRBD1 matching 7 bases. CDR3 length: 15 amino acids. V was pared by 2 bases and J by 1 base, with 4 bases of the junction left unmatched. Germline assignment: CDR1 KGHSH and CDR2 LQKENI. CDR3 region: CASSPTGQPNTEAFF. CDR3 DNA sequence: TGTGCCAGCTCACCAACGGGACAGCCGAACACTGAAGCTTTCTTT. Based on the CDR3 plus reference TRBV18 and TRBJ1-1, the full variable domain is NAGVMQNPRHLVRRRGQEARLRCSPMKGHSHVYWYRQLPEEGLKFMVYLQKENIIDESGMPKERFSAEFPKEGPSILRIQQVVRGDSAAYFCASSPTGQPNTEAFFGQGTRLTVV.

DNA of the CDR3: TGTGCCTGGAGTCCAAGCCTATACGAGCAGTACTTC. It codes for CAWSPSLYEQYF. The chain joins TRBV30 to TRBJ2-7, with D hard to call. Trimming removed 2 bases from V and 4 bases from J, with 9 bases in between. CDR3 length: 12 amino acids. Germline CDR1 reads GTSNPN; CDR2 reads SVGIG (reference sequence).

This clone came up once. The CDR3 bases are TGTGCCAGACCGCCGGACAGGGTGTACGAGCAGTACTTC. The encoded protein is CARPPDRVYEQYF. This rearrangement joins TRBV21-1 to TRBJ2-7; the listed D gene, TRBD1, was not tested against the DNA. TRBV21-1 is a pseudogene locus. The CDR3 has 13 residues.

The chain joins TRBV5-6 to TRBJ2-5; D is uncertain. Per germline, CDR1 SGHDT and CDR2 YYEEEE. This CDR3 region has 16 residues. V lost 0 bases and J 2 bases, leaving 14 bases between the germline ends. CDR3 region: CASSLGLFSSQETQYF. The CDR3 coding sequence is TGTGCCAGCAGCTTGGGGCTCTTTTCCTCACAAGAGACCCAGTACTTC.

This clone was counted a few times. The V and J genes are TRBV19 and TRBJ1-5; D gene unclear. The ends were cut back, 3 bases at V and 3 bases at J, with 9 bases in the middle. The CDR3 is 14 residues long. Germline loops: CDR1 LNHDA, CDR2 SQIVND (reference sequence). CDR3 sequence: CASSISSLNQPQHF. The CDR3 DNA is TGTGCCAGTAGTATCAGTTCCCTCAATCAGCCCCAGCATTTT. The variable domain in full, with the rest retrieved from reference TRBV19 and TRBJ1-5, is DGGITQSPKYLFRKEGQNVTLSCEQNLNHDAMYWYRQDPGQGLRLIYYSQIVNDFQKGDIAEGYSVSREKKESFPLTVTSAQKNPTAFYLCASSISSLNQPQHFGDGTRLSIL.

CDR3 loop: CASSLTFGVSDTQYF. CDR3 DNA: TGTGCCAGCAGCTTAACGTTCGGGGTTTCAGATACGCAGTATTTT. The chain joins TRBV7-9 to TRBJ2-3; tentative D call: TRBD2 (5 bases). The CDR3 extends over 15 amino acids. Germline loops: CDR1 SEHNR, CDR2 FQNEAQ (reference sequence). The V and J ends lost 2 bases and 4 bases respectively, with 13 bases between them.